These T cell receptor beta chains were read from a single sample in a study of immune heterogeneity within non-small cell lung tumors. TCRdb re-analysed the multiplex PCR reads in MiXCR, keeping a single row per CDR3 protein. This sample yields thousands of distinct CDR3 sequences, of which 20% to 30% are seen a single time; roughly 32% belongs to the top ten. The material sequenced was lung tumor tissue. The receptors stem from a man in his fifties or sixties with non-small cell lung cancer. CDR3s include the opening cysteine and the closing phenylalanine or tryptophan. D genes are given only for firm matches. Size is omitted from some rows. Given values are once, few, many or a class for expanded clones.

j_gene	d_gene	v_gene	abundance	CDR3nt	CDR3aa
TRBJ2-3	TRBD1	TRBV2	-	TGTGCCAGCAGGGGACAGGGGCCTAGCACAGATACGCAGTATTTT	CASRGQGPSTDTQYF
TRBJ2-6	-	TRBV3-1	many	TGTGCCAGCAGCCAAGGAATCGGGGTCCTGACTTTC	CASSQGIGVLTF
TRBJ2-6	TRBD2	TRBV20-1	medium-sized	TGCAGTGCTAGAACGGGAGGTGCTGGGGCCAACGTCCTGACTTTC	CSARTGGAGANVLTF
TRBJ1-2	-	TRBV6-1	medium-sized	TGTGCCAGCACCCGGGACGGTTCTAACTATGGCTACACCTTC	CASTRDGSNYGYTF
TRBJ1-1	-	TRBV18	medium-sized	TGTGCCAGCTCTCCAGAAGGAGGGCCAATGAACACTGAAGCTTTCTTT	CASSPEGGPMNTEAFF
TRBJ1-2	-	TRBV6-1	large	TGTGCCAGCAGCCCTGGACGGTCCTATGGCTACACCTTC	CASSPGRSYGYTF
TRBJ1-4	-	TRBV4-2	once	TGTGTCAGCACCCGGGAAACTAATGAAAAGCTGTTTTTT	CVSTRETNEKLFF
TRBJ2-7	-	TRBV9	medium-sized	TGTGCCAGCAGCGCCAATGATATGTCGGGGGAGCAGTACTTC	CASSANDMSGEQYF
TRBJ2-3	TRBD2	TRBV5-1	medium-sized	TGCGCCAGCAGCTTAAAACTAGCGGAGCCCCCCAATACGCAGTATTTT	CASSLKLAEPPNTQYF
TRBJ2-3	TRBD2	TRBV5-1	medium-sized	TGCGCCAGCAGCTTGGAACTAGCGGGAAGTCGAGATACGCAGTATTTT	CASSLELAGSRDTQYF
TRBJ2-5	-	TRBV12-5	few	TGTGCTAGTGGTTTGGTAGTCGCCGGACGGGAGACCCAGTACTTC	CASGLVVAGRETQYF
TRBJ2-7	TRBD2	TRBV2	medium-sized	TGTGCCAGCAGTGGTAACCCCCTAGCGGGAGTTATCCACGAGCAGTACTTC	CASSGNPLAGVIHEQYF
TRBJ1-1	-	TRBV20-1	-	TGCAGTGCTAGAGATCGGGGCAGGGGTGACACTGAAGCTTTCTTT	CSARDRGRGDTEAFF
TRBJ2-2	-	TRBV6-1	few	TGTGCCAGCATTCACCAGGGGACCGGGGAGCTGTTTTTT	CASIHQGTGELFF
TRBJ1-1	-	TRBV5-5	medium-sized	TGTGCCAGCAGCTCGACGCAGGGGATTGTGGTCGCTTTCTTT	CASSSTQGIVVAFF
TRBJ2-7	TRBD1	TRBV6-1	-	TGTGCCAGTGGCCGGGACAGAGGATCTAGCTGGAGCCCCTACGAGCAGTACTTC	CASGRDRGSSWSPYEQYF
TRBJ2-1	-	TRBV20-1	few	TGCAGTGTTATGGGCCGATACAATGAGCAGTTCTTC	CSVMGRYNEQFF
TRBJ1-1	-	TRBV10-3	medium-sized	TGTGCCATCAGTGGGACATTGAACACTGAAGCTTTCTTT	CAISGTLNTEAFF
TRBJ2-1	TRBD1	TRBV2	medium-sized	TGTGCCAGCAGTTTCCGGGACAGGGGGCTCGATGAGCAGTTCTTC	CASSFRDRGLDEQFF
TRBJ2-5	TRBD2	TRBV25-1	medium-sized	TGTGCCAGCAGTGAACGGGGGGGGTGGGAGACCCAGTACTTC	CASSERGGWETQYF
TRBJ2-1	-	TRBV29-1	-	TGCAGCGTTGACGAGGGAGGCTACAATGGGCAGTTCTTC	CSVDEGGYNGQFF
TRBJ2-1	TRBD2	TRBV29-1	few	TGCAGCGTTGAACCCGGTCGGGGCGGGAGTCAGGATGAGCAGTTCTTC	CSVEPGRGGSQDEQFF
TRBJ2-3	-	TRBV19	medium-sized	TGTGCCAGTAGTATAGATGTGGGGGCAGATACGCAGTATTTT	CASSIDVGADTQYF
TRBJ1-5	-	TRBV3-1	medium-sized	TGTGCCAGCAGCCAGACCTGGCGCCAGCCCCAGCATTTT	CASSQTWRQPQHF
TRBJ2-1	-	TRBV19	medium-sized	TGTGCCAGTAGTATAGCCGGGGATGAGCAGTTCTTC	CASSIAGDEQFF
TRBJ2-6	-	TRBV27	-	TGCGCCAGCGGTTTGACAGGCGACCTACACTCTGGGGCCAACGTCCTGACTTTC	CASGLTGDLHSGANVLTF
TRBJ2-3	-	TRBV6-1	-	TGTGCCATCATTGACCCTACTAGAAGAACTTCCACAGATACGCAGTATTTT	CAIIDPTRRTSTDTQYF
TRBJ1-2	TRBD1	TRBV19	medium-sized	TGTGCCAGTAGTATCCAGGGGGCGTATGGCTACACCTTC	CASSIQGAYGYTF
TRBJ1-2	-	TRBV5-1	medium-sized	TGCGCCAGCAGCTTGGAGGCGGGACAAAGCAACTATGGCTACACCTTC	CASSLEAGQSNYGYTF
TRBJ2-7	-	TRBV4-1	few	TGCGCCAGCGGCCAAGACAGGATAGCGGTTCCCCCCTACGAGCAGTACTTC	CASGQDRIAVPPYEQYF
TRBJ2-7	-	TRBV9	many	TGTGCCAGCAGCGCCGGAGGTCCCCGGGACGAGCAGTACTTC	CASSAGGPRDEQYF
TRBJ2-3	-	TRBV11-3	-	TGTGCCAGCAGCTTAGAAGGCGGAAGCACAGATACGCAGTATTTT	CASSLEGGSTDTQYF
TRBJ2-1	TRBD2	TRBV28	few	TGTGCCAGCCCTCCCCAGGTGGGGGCTAGCGGGAGTGGTAATGAGCAGTTCTTC	CASPPQVGASGSGNEQFF
TRBJ2-7	TRBD1	TRBV2	medium-sized	TGTGCCAGCAGTTCCGGGACAGGGGTCGTCGAGCAGTACTTC	CASSSGTGVVEQYF
TRBJ2-1	TRBD1	TRBV5-4	medium-sized	TGTGCCAGCAGCCCCGGGACAGGGGTAAATAATGAGCAGTTCTTC	CASSPGTGVNNEQFF
TRBJ2-5	-	TRBV6-6	-	TGTGCCAGCAGTTACTCGACTGAGACCCAGTACTTC	CASSYSTETQYF
TRBJ2-3	-	TRBV9	medium-sized	TGTGCCAGCAGCGATCGAACAGATACGCAGTATTTT	CASSDRTDTQYF
TRBJ2-3	-	TRBV27	-	TGTGCCAGCAGTAGACGTCGGGCAGGCCCAGATACGCAGTATTTT	CASSRRRAGPDTQYF
TRBJ1-1	-	TRBV5-5	-	TGTGCCAGCAGCTTGCTGACAGCGAACACTGAAGCTTTCTTT	CASSLLTANTEAFF
TRBJ1-5	TRBD1	TRBV6-2/TRBV6-3	medium-sized	TGTGCCAGCAGTCCGGGACAGGTTTTCAATCAGCCCCAGCATTTT	CASSPGQVFNQPQHF
TRBJ2-7	TRBD2	TRBV12-3/TRBV12-4	medium-sized	TGTGCCAGCAGTGCTCGCGGGGCGGGAGGGCTCTACGAGCAGTACTTC	CASSARGAGGLYEQYF